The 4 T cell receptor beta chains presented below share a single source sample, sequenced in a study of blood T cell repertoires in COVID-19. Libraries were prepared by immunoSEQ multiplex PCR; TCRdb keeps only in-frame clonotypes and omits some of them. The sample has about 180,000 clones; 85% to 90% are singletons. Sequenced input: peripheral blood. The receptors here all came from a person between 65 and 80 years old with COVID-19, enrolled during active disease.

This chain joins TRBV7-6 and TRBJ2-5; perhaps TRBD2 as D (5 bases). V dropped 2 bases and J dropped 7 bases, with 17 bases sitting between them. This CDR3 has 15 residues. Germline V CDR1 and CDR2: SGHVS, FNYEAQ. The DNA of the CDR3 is TGTGCCAGCAGCTTAAGCTCGGCCCCCGAGGGGACCCAGTACTTC. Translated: CASSLSSAPEGTQYF.

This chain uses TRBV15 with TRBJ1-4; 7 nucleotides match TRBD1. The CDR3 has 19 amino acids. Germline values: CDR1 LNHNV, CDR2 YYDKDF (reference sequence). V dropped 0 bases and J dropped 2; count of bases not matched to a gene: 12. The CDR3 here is CATSRDGGRTQGTNEKLFF. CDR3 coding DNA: TGTGCCACCAGCAGAGATGGGGGACGAACACAGGGGACTAATGAAAAACTGTTTTTT.

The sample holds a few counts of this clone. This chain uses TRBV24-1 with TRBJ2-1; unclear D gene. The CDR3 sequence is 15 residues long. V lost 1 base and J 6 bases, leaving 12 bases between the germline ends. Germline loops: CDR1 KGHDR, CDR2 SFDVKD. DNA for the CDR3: TGTGCCACCAGTGATTTTGCCACAGCAAGCAATGAGCAGTTCTTC. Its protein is CATSDFATASNEQFF.

CDR3 region: CASSFGGYTEAFF. Written as DNA, the CDR3 is TGTGCCAGCAGTTTCGGGGGTTACACTGAAGCTTTCTTT. The V and J genes are TRBV12-3 or TRBV12-4 and TRBJ1-1, with D perhaps matching TRBD1 (5 bases). Trimming took off 3 bases at V and 3 bases at J, with 8 bases between the two ends. The CDR3 has 13 amino acids.